The subject of this entry is one T cell receptor beta chain. The data originate from a study of neoadjuvant anti-PD-1 for oral cavity cancer. Study overall: Before surgery, most patients got three to four biweekly 3 mg/kg nivolumab doses.

Sequenced by immunoSEQ multiplex PCR; TCRdb stores in-frame clones only, minus some. The repertoire holds under 20,000 clones, with over 65% as singletons. Stage II-IVA oral cavity squamous cell carcinoma was new and untreated by systemic or radiation therapy. These oral cavity squamous cell carcinomas were HPV-negative and locally advanced. Trimming shortened V by 3 bases and J by 0 bases, and 14 bases separated the two germline ends. CDR1 KGHSH and CDR2 LQKENI come from the germline V gene. The CDR3 has 16 residues. The sequence was collected from a person aged 35-79 years with oral cavity squamous cell carcinoma. Source: PBMCs, taken before nivolumab (anti-PD-1) treatment. V usage is TRBV18 and J usage is TRBJ1-1; D ambiguous. CDR3 residues: CASSPFVSGLNTEAFF. The CDR3 nucleotides read TGTGCCAGCTCACCCTTTGTTTCAGGCCTGAACACTGAAGCTTTCTTT.